Presented here are 27 T cell receptor beta chains from one specimen sequenced in a study of T cells in Graves' hyperthyroidism and ophthalmopathy. Template material for amplifying TCR beta CDR3 regions consisted of RNA transcripts. Carried out on the TCR CDR3, a first-round RT-PCR used the HTBI primer set. TCRdb used MiXCR to reprocess the multiplex PCR reads, holding one entry per CDR3 protein. The sample has about 250,000 distinct CDR3 sequences, roughly 22% seen once. The sample consisted of blood. All receptors derive from a middle-aged woman with Graves' ophthalmopathy.

This clonotype came up many times. J is TRBJ2-1 and V is TRBV2; the D is unclear. There are 11 residues in the CDR3. Germline CDR1 is SNHLY and CDR2 is FYNNEI. V dropped 8 bases and J dropped 4 bases, with 6 bases sitting between them. CDR3 amino acids: CASLIYNEQFF. CDR3 DNA sequence: TGTGCCAGCCTCATATACAATGAGCAGTTCTTC.

The rearrangement joins TRBV6-2 or TRBV6-3 to TRBJ1-1, with D perhaps matching TRBD1 (6 bases). Trimming cost V 6 bases and J 6 bases, with 8 bases left between them. There are 11 residues in the CDR3. Germline values: CDR1 MNHEY, CDR2 SVGEGT. The CDR3 sequence is CASRWGPEAFF. CDR3 bases: TGTGCCAGCAGGTGGGGGCCTGAAGCTTTCTTT.

This clonotype has a count of ten or more. At one boundary the junction diverges from the germline segment, which might be a read error. V and J are TRBV20-1 and TRBJ1-2; D may be TRBD1 (6 bases). CDR3 length: 16 amino acids. Germline-derived CDR1 and CDR2 are DFQATT and SNEGSKA (reference sequence). CDR3 nucleotide sequence: TGCAGTGCTAGAGTAGGGCAGGCAGGGGATAACTATGGCTGCACCTTC. Amino acid sequence: CSARVGQAGDNYGCTF.

The chain uses TRBV12-3 or TRBV12-4 and TRBJ1-6; 7 bases are a match to TRBD1. The CDR3 totals 15 residues. The junction had 8 bases not matched to a gene; V was cut back by 6 bases and J by 6 bases. CDR3 region: CASRNTGALNSPLHF. The CDR3 nucleotides are TGTGCCAGCAGGAATACAGGGGCCCTTAATTCACCCCTCCACTTT.

This chain links TRBV20-1 with TRBJ1-2; TRBD1 matches 10 bases. The ends lost 3 bases at V and 8 bases at J; junction bases unmatched: 9. Germline values: CDR1 DFQATT, CDR2 SNEGSKA (reference sequence). The CDR3 loop spans 14 amino acids. This chain's CDR3 is CSARWGQGRKGYTF. The CDR3, as DNA: TGCAGTGCTAGGTGGGGACAGGGGAGGAAAGGCTACACCTTC.

This clonotype has a handful of counts. V usage is TRBV29-1 and J usage is TRBJ2-7, with D possibly being TRBD2 (7 bases). Germline assignment: CDR1 SQVTM and CDR2 ANQGSEA. The CDR3 spans 13 residues. V was clipped by 4 bases and J by 4 bases, with 14 bases between them. The CDR3 DNA sequence: TGCAGCGTTGGTGGCGGGGGCGGGTACGAGCAGTACTTC. Translation: CSVGGGGGYEQYF.

Many counts were recorded for this clonotype. The chain joins TRBV20-1 to TRBJ2-7; D might be TRBD1 (7 bases). CDR1 DFQATT and CDR2 SNEGSKA come from the germline V gene (reference sequence). The length of the CDR3 is 11 residues. Trimming pared 1 base from V and 10 bases from J, leaving 11 bases between. CDR3 bases: TGCAGTGCTAGAGGCGGAGGGGGCCAGTACTTC. It codes for CSARGGGGQYF.

The table lists this clonotype with many counts. This sequence joins TRBV11-2 and TRBJ2-7; D gene unclear. Trimming left V 5 bases short and J 1 base short, with 18 bases between. CDR1 SGHAT and CDR2 FQNNGV come from the germline V gene. The CDR3 covers 16 residues. The CDR3 nucleotides are TGTGCCAGCAGCCGATTAAACAGAGAGGTATCCTACGAGCAGTACTTC. It codes for CASSRLNREVSYEQYF. Using reference TRBV11-2 and TRBJ2-7 for the parts outside the CDR3, the full variable domain is EAGVAQSPRYKIIEKRQSVAFWCNPISGHATLYWYQQILGQGPKLLIQFQNNGVVDDSQLPKDRFSAERLKGVDSTLKIQPAKLEDSAVYLCASSRLNREVSYEQYFGPGTRLTVT.

This clonotype has a count of ten or more. The chain links TRBV29-1 to TRBJ2-2; D not certain. Trimming pared 3 bases from V and 0 bases from J, leaving 5 bases between. The CDR3 loop spans 13 amino acids. Germline V gene data show CDR1 as SQVTM and CDR2 as ANQGSEA. CDR3 in DNA: TGCAGCGTTGAGGAAGCGAACACCGGGGAGCTGTTTTTT. Amino acids: CSVEEANTGELFF.

This clonotype occurred many times. The V call is TRBV5-1, the J call TRBJ2-7; D is ambiguous. The length of the CDR3 is 15 residues. Trimming pared 2 bases from V and 0 bases from J, leaving 12 bases between. From germline, CDR1 is SGHRS and CDR2 YFSETQ. This chain's CDR3 is CASSFSLTGSYEQYF. CDR3 bases: TGCGCCAGCAGCTTCAGCCTGACGGGCTCCTACGAGCAGTACTTC.

The chain carries TRBV20-1 and TRBJ2-5; D unresolved. From germline, CDR1 is DFQATT and CDR2 SNEGSKA (reference sequence). The CDR3 has 14 amino acids. Trimming left V 3 bases short and J 0 bases short, with 11 bases between. CDR3 in amino acids: CSASASGYQETQYF. CDR3 nucleotides: TGCAGTGCTAGCGCCTCAGGTTACCAAGAGACCCAGTACTTC.

The sample holds many counts of this clonotype. The V call is TRBV19, the J call TRBJ1-1; 7 nucleotides align to TRBD1. J lost 4 bases, V lost 5 bases, and 10 bases had no gene match. The CDR3 is 15 residues long. CDR1 and CDR2 from the germline V gene are LNHDA and SQIVND (reference sequence). The CDR3 sequence is CASSLGQDMGTEAFF. The CDR3 nucleotides read TGTGCCAGTAGTCTAGGACAGGATATGGGCACTGAAGCTTTCTTT.

This clonotype was seen ten or more times. The chain uses TRBV6-5 and TRBJ2-6; D perhaps matches TRBD2 (5 bases). This CDR3 has 17 amino acids. Trimming took 0 bases from V and 3 from J, leaving 12 bases between them. CDR1 MNHEY and CDR2 SVGAGI come from the germline V gene. CDR3 DNA sequence: TGTGCCAGCAGTTACTCTGAGGGAGCCGGTGGGGCCAACGTCCTGACTTTC. Its translation: CASSYSEGAGGANVLTF.

The CDR3 loop reads CASSPRRSWQGQETQYF. CDR3 DNA sequence: TGTGCCAGCTCGCCGAGACGATCCTGGCAGGGGCAAGAGACCCAGTACTTC. The chain recombines TRBV6-2 or TRBV6-3 with TRBJ2-5, with D possibly TRBD1 on 6 matching bases. CDR1 is MNHEY, CDR2 SVGEGT, per germline. The CDR3 runs 17 residues. V was clipped by 8 bases and J by 2 bases, with 24 bases between them.

This clonotype is a singleton in its sample. Sequence at one end of the junction differs from germline and may be a read error. The rearrangement joins TRBV10-3 to TRBJ2-2; tentative D call: TRBD2 (5 bases). Germline CDR1 is ENHRY and CDR2 is SYGVKD. The CDR3 is made up of 14 amino acids. The CDR3 region has the DNA TGTGCCATCAGTGAGGCGACGGGAACCGGGGAGCTGATTTTT. Its protein is CAISEATGTGELIF.

The gene calls are TRBV30 and TRBJ1-2; D unresolved. This CDR3 region has 13 residues. CDR1 is GTSNPN, CDR2 SVGIG, per germline (reference sequence). V was trimmed by 2 bases and J by 6 bases, leaving 13 bases between them. The CDR3 is CAWSIGEKNGYTF. Here the CDR3 DNA reads TGTGCCTGGAGTATCGGGGAAAAAAATGGCTACACCTTC.

This rearrangement joins TRBV11-2 to TRBJ2-7, with 9 bases matching TRBD2. The CDR3 consists of 18 residues. Unmatched junction bases numbered 12, after V lost 1 base and J lost 2 bases. Germline V gene lookup returns CDR1 SGHAT and CDR2 FQNNGV. In DNA, the CDR3 is TGTGCCAGCAGCTTAGGGGCTAGCGGGGCCGAGATAACCTACGAGCAGTACTTC. This sequence encodes CASSLGASGAEITYEQYF.

This clonotype was counted at least ten times. The rearrangement joins TRBV28 to TRBJ1-5; D is ambiguous. Germline V gene lookup returns CDR1 MDHEN and CDR2 SYDVKM. This CDR3 is 15 amino acids long. The V end lost 3 bases, the J end lost 4 bases, and 13 bases lay between the germline ends. The CDR3: CASSLLSSGNQPQHF. CDR3 nucleotides: TGTGCCAGCAGTTTGTTGTCGTCAGGAAATCAGCCCCAGCATTTT.

This clonotype was observed at least ten times. The rearrangement links TRBV4-2 to TRBJ2-7; 12 bases align to TRBD1. The CDR3 runs to 14 residues. The ends lost 1 base at V and 5 bases at J; junction bases unmatched: 0. Germline CDR1 is LGHNA and CDR2 is YNFKEQ. As DNA, the CDR3 is TGTGCCAGCAGCCAAGGGGACAGGGGGCACGAGCAGTACTTC. Amino acids: CASSQGDRGHEQYF.

The J gene is TRBJ2-5, the V gene TRBV6-1; 9 bases are a match to TRBD2. The CDR3 totals 12 residues. V shed 8 bases, J shed 3 bases, and the junction held 1 base outside the gene matches. Germline V gives CDR1 MNHNS, CDR2 SASEGT. The CDR3 DNA is TGTGCCAGCGCGGGAGGGAAAGAGACCCAGTACTTC. This gives the protein CASAGGKETQYF.

This clonotype has a single count. The rearrangement uses TRBV28 and TRBJ1-2; D unresolved. V was clipped by 5 bases and J by 5 bases, with 21 bases between them. The CDR3 runs 16 residues. Germline V gene lookup returns CDR1 MDHEN and CDR2 SYDVKM. CDR3 residues: CASSPALGGYGYGYTF. Here the CDR3 DNA reads TGTGCCAGCAGTCCAGCCCTCGGAGGGTACGGGTATGGCTACACCTTC.

This chain links TRBV2 with TRBJ2-5, with 8 bases aligning to TRBD2. Losses at the gene ends were 8 bases for V and 4 bases for J; bases not matched to a gene: 12. The germline V gene has CDR1 SNHLY and CDR2 FYNNEI. This CDR3 is 15 amino acids long. The CDR3 nucleotides are TGTGCCAGCCGCCACTTTGTGCTAGCGGGAGAGACCCAGTACTTC. Protein: CASRHFVLAGETQYF. Full variable domain (missing parts from reference TRBV2 and TRBJ2-5): EPEVTQTPSHQVTQMGQEVILRCVPISNHLYFYWYRQILGQKVEFLVSFYNNEISEKSEIFDDQFSVERPDGSNFTLKIRSTKLEDSAMYFCASRHFVLAGETQYFGPGTRLLVL.

This clonotype has ten or more counts. V and J are TRBV7-3 and TRBJ1-1, with D hard to call. Germline V gene sequence: CDR1 SGHTA, CDR2 FQGTGA. The CDR3 is made up of 13 amino acids. The ends were cut back, 5 bases at V and 0 bases at J, with 7 bases in the middle. The CDR3, as DNA: TGTGCCAGCAGCCAGGCGGTGAACACTGAAGCTTTCTTT. This translates into CASSQAVNTEAFF.

A note on this clonotype: This may be a read error: a much more frequent sequence differs by one nucleotide. The CDR3 sequence is CASILGTSGRAIDTQYF. The CDR3 nucleotides read TGTGCCAGCATTTTAGGGACTAGCGGGAGGGCCATAGACACTCAGTACTTC. This chain links TRBV27 with TRBJ2-4; 16 bases match TRBD2. CDR3 length: 17 amino acids. Germline assignment: CDR1 MNHEY and CDR2 SMNVEV (reference sequence).

The chain joins TRBV6-1 to TRBJ1-1, with D possibly matching TRBD1 (5 bases). The CDR3 has 14 residues. Deletions cut 0 bases from V and 5 bases from J, with 10 bases between. CDR1 and CDR2 (germline): MNHNS, SASEGT. CDR3 in amino acids: CASSEARGWTEAFF. The CDR3 DNA reads TGTGCCAGCAGTGAAGCGCGGGGGTGGACTGAAGCTTTCTTT.

This clonotype has a count of ten or more. V is TRBV18 and J is TRBJ1-1; D ambiguous. Per the germline V gene, CDR1 is KGHSH and CDR2 is LQKENI. CDR3 length equals 13 residues. The ends were cut back, 2 bases at V and 0 bases at J, with 4 bases in the middle. The chain's CDR3 is CASSPKMNTEAFF. CDR3 nucleotide sequence: TGTGCCAGCTCACCAAAGATGAACACTGAAGCTTTCTTT.

The table lists this clonotype with a few counts. The J gene is TRBJ1-1, the V gene TRBV28; D not resolved. Trimming shortened V by 2 bases and J by 4 bases, and 11 bases separated the two germline ends. This CDR3 is built from 14 residues. In germline, CDR1 is MDHEN, CDR2 SYDVKM. The CDR3 nucleotides read TGTGCCAGCAGTTTACAGGTGAAAAGCACTGAAGCTTTCTTT. Translating it yields CASSLQVKSTEAFF.